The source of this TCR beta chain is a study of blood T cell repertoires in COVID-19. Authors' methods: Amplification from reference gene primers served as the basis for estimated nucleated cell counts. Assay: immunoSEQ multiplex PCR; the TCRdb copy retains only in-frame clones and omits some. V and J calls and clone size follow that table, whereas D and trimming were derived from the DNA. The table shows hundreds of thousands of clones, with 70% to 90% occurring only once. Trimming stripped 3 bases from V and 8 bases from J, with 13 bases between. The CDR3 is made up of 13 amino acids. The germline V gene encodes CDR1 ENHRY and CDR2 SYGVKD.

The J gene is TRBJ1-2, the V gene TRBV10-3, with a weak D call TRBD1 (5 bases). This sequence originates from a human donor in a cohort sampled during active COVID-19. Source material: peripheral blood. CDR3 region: CAISEEREGGYTF. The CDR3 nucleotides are TGTGCCATCAGTGAAGAAAGGGAGGGGGGCTACACCTTC.